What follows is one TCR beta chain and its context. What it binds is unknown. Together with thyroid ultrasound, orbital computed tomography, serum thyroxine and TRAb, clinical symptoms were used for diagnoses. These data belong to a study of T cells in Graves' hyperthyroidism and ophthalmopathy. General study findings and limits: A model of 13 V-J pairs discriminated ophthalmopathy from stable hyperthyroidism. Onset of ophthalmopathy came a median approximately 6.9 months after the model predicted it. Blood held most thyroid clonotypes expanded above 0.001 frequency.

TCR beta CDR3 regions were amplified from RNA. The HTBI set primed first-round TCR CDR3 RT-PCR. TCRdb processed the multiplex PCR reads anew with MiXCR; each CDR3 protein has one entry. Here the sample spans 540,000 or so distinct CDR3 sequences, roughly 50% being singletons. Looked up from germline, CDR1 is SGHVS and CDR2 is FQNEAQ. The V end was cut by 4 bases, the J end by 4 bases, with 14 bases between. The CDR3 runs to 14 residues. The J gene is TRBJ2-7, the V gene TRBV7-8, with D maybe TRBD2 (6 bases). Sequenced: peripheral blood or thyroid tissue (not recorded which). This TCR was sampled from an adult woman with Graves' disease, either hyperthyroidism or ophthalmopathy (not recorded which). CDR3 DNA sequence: TGTGCCAGCAGCTACGGCGGGGACGCTTACGAGCAGTACTTC. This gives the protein CASSYGGDAYEQYF.